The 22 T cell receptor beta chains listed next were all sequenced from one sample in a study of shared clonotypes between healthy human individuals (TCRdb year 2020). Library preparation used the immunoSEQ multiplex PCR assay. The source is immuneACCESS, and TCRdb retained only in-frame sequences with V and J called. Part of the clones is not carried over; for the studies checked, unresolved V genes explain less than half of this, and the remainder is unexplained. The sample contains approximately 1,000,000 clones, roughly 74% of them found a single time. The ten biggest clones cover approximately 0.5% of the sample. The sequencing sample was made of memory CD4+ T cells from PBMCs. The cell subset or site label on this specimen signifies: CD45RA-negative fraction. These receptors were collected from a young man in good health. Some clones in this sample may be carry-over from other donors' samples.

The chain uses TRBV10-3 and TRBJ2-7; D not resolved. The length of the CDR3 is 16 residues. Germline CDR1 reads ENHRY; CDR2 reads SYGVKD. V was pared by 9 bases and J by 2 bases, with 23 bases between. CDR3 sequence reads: CAMPFSGLSKTYEQYF. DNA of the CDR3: TGTGCCATGCCCTTTTCCGGGCTATCAAAAACCTACGAGCAGTACTTC.

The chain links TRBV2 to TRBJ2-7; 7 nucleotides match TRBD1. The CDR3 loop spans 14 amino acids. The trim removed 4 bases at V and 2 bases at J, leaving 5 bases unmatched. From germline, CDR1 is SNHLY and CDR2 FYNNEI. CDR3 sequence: CASSAQTGTYEQYF. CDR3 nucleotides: TGTGCCAGCAGTGCACAGACAGGGACCTACGAGCAGTACTTC.

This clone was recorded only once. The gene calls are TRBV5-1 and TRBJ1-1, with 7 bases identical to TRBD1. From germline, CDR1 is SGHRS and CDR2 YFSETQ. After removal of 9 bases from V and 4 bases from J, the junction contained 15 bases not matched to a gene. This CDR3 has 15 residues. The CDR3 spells CATSWGLGTATEAFF. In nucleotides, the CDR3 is TGCGCCACCTCGTGGGGTTTGGGGACAGCCACTGAAGCTTTCTTT.

The CDR3 loop reads CASSPTWALTDTQYF. The CDR3 nucleotides read TGCGCCAGCAGCCCTACGTGGGCCCTCACAGATACGCAGTATTTT. The chain has TRBV5-1 and TRBJ2-3; D not resolved. CDR3 length: 15 amino acids. Germline V lookup: CDR1 SGHRS, CDR2 YFSETQ. The V gene lost 4 bases and the J gene lost 2 bases, with 14 bases spanning the gap. Full variable domain (outside the CDR3, taken from reference TRBV5-1 and TRBJ2-3): KAGVTQTPRYLIKTRGQQVTLSCSPISGHRSVSWYQQTPGQGLQFLFEYFSETQRNKGNFPGRFSGRQFSNSRSEMNVSTLELGDSALYLCASSPTWALTDTQYFGPGTRLTVL.

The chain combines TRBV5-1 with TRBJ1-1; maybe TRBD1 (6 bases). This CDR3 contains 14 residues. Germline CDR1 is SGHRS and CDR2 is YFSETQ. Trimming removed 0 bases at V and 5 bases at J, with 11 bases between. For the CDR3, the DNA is TGCGCCAGCAGCTTGGGCGTCAGGGGAACTGAAGCTTTCTTT. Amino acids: CASSLGVRGTEAFF. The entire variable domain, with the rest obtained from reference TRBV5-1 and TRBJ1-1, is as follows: KAGVTQTPRYLIKTRGQQVTLSCSPISGHRSVSWYQQTPGQGLQFLFEYFSETQRNKGNFPGRFSGRQFSNSRSEMNVSTLELGDSALYLCASSLGVRGTEAFFGQGTRLTVV.

CDR3 in amino acids: CASSLVPSGRMGETQYF. CDR3 bases: TGTGCCAGCAGCTTAGTTCCTAGCGGGAGAATGGGAGAGACCCAGTACTTC. This chain connects TRBV7-2 to TRBJ2-5; 10 nucleotides agree with TRBD2. CDR3 size: 17 residues. The germline V gene encodes CDR1 SGHTA and CDR2 FQGNSA. V dropped 1 base and J dropped 4; count of bases not matched to a gene: 9.

The CDR3 region is CSAGTGSSYEQYF. In nucleotides, the CDR3 is TGCAGCGCCGGGACAGGAAGCTCCTACGAGCAGTACTTC. The chain combines TRBV29-1 with TRBJ2-5; 8 nucleotides match TRBD1. The better agreement between TRBJ2-7 and the DNA end casts doubt on the J call. The length of the CDR3 is 13 residues. Germline CDR1 and CDR2: SQVTM and ANQGSEA.

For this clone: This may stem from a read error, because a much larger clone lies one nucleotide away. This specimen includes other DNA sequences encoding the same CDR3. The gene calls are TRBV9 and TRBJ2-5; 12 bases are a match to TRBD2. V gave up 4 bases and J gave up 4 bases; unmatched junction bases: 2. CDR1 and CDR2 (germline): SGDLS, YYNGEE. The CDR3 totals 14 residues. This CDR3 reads CASSPGLAGETQYF. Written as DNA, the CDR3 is TGTGCCAGCAGCCCGGGACTAGCGGGAGAGACCCAGTACTTC.

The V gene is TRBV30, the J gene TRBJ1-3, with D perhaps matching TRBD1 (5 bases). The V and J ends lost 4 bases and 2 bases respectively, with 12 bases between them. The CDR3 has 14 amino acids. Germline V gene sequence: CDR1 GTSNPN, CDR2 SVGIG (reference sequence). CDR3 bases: TGTGCCTGGATTCCCCAGGGCGCTGGAAACACCATATATTTT. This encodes CAWIPQGAGNTIYF.

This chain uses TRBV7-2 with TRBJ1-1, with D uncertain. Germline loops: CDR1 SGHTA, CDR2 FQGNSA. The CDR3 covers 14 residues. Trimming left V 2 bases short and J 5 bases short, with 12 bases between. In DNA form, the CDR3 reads TGTGCCAGCAGCTTATCGGGGTTGTATACTGAAGCTTTCTTT. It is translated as CASSLSGLYTEAFF. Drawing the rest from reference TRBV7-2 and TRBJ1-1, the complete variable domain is GAGVSQSPSNKVTEKGKDVELRCDPISGHTALYWYRQSLGQGLEFLIYFQGNSAPDKSGLPSDRFSAERTGGSVSTLTIQRTQQEDSAVYLCASSLSGLYTEAFFGQGTRLTVV.

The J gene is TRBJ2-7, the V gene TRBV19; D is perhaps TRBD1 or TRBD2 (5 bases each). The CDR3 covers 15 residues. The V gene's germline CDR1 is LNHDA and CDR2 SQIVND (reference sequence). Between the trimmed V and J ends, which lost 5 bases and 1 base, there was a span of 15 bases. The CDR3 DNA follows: TGTGCCAGTAGTCCAAAAAGGGACGGATCCTACGAGCAGTACTTC. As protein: CASSPKRDGSYEQYF.

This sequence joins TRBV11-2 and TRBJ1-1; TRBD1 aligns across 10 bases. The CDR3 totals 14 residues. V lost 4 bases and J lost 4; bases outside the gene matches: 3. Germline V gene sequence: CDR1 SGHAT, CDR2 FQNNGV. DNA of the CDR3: TGTGCCAGCAGCTGGGGACAGGGGTTCACTGAAGCTTTCTTT. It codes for CASSWGQGFTEAFF.

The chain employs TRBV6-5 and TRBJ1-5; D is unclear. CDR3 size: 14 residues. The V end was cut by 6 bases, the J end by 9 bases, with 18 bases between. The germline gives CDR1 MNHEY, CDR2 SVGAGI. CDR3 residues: CASSTGNPPGPQHF. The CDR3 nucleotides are TGTGCCAGCAGCACCGGGAACCCGCCCGGGCCCCAGCATTTT.

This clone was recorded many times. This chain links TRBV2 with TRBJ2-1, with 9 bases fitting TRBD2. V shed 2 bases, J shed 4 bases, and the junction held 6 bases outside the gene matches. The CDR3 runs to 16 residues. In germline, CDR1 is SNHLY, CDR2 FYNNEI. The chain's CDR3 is CASSEISGRRYNEQFF. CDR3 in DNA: TGTGCCAGCAGTGAAATTAGCGGGAGAAGGTACAATGAGCAGTTCTTC.

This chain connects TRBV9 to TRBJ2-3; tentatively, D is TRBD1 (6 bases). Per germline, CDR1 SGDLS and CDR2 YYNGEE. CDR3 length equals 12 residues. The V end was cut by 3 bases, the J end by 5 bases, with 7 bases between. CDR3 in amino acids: CASSGRGDTQYF. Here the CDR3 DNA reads TGTGCCAGCAGCGGCAGGGGAGATACGCAGTATTTT.

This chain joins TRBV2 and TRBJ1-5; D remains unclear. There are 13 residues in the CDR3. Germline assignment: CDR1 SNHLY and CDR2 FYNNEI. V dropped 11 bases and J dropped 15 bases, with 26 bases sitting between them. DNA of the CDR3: TGTGCCTCCCACCCCGAGCAAAACGCCCCCGGGCATTTT. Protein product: CASHPEQNAPGHF. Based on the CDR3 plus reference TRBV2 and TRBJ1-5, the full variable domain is EPEVTQTPSHQVTQMGQEVILRCVPISNHLYFYWYRQILGQKVEFLVSFYNNEISEKSEIFDDQFSVERPDGSNFTLKIRSTKLEDSAMYFCASHPEQNAPGHFGDGTRLSIL.

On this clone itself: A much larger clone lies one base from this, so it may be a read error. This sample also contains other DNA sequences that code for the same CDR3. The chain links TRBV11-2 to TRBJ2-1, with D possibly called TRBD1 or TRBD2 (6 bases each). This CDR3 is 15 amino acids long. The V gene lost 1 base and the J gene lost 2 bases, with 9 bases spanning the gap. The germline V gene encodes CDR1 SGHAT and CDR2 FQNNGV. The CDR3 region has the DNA TGTGCCAGCAGCTTAGCCGGGGGCCCCTACAATGAGCAGTTCTTC. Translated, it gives CASSLAGGPYNEQFF.

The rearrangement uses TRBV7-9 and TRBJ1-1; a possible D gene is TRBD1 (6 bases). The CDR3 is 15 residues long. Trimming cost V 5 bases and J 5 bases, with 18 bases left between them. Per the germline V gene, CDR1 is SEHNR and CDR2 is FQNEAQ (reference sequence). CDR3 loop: CASSPRGGAMTEAFF. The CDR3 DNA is TGTGCCAGCAGCCCCAGGGGAGGCGCAATGACTGAAGCTTTCTTT. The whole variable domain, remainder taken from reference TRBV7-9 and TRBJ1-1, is DTGVSQNPRHKITKRGQNVTFRCDPISEHNRLYWYRQTLGQGPEFLTYFQNEAQLEKSRLLSDRFSAERPKGSFSTLEIQRTEQGDSAMYLCASSPRGGAMTEAFFGQGTRLTVV.

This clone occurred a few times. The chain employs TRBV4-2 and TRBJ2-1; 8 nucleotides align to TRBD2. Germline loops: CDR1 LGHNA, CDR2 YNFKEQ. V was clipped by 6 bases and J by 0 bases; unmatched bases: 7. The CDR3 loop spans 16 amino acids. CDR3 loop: CASSSSGHASYNEQFF. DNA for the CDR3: TGTGCCAGCAGTTCTAGCGGGCATGCCTCCTACAATGAGCAGTTCTTC.

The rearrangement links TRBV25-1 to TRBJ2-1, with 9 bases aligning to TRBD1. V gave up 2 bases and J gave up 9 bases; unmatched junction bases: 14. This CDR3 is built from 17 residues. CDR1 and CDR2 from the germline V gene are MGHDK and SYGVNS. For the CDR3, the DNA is TGTGCCAGCAGTGAAAGCCGATACAGGGGGCGGGTGGGTGAGCAGTTCTTC. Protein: CASSESRYRGRVGEQFF. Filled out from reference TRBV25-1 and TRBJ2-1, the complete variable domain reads EADIYQTPRYLVIGTGKKITLECSQTMGHDKMYWYQQDPGMELHLIHYSYGVNSTEKGDLSSESTVSRIRTEHFPLTLESARPSHTSQYLCASSESRYRGRVGEQFFGPGTRLTVL.

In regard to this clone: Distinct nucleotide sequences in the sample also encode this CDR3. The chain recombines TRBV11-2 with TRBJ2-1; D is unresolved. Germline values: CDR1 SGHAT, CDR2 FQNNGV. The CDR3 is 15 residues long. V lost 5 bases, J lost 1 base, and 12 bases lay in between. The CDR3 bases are TGTGCCAGCAGCCTCCCAAGGGAATCCTACAATGAGCAGTTCTTC. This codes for CASSLPRESYNEQFF.

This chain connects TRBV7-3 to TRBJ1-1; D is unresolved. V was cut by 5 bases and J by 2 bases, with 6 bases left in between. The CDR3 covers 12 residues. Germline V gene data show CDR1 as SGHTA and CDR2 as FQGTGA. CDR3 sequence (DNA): TGTGCCAGCAGCGCATACAACACTGAAGCTTTCTTT. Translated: CASSAYNTEAFF.